A single sample is the source of the 5 T cell receptor beta chains below, sequenced in a study of long-term antiretroviral therapy in people with HIV. Researchers report immunoSEQ v3.0 was run at survey level. The method was immunoSEQ multiplex PCR; TCRdb's version includes in-frame clones alone and lacks a portion of them. The sample holds 20,000 to 25,000 clones; around four fifths are singletons and the top ten take around 10%. The sequenced sample was unsorted PBMCs, obtained 1.1 years before starting antiretroviral therapy. The receptors originated from a woman aged 40 to 50 with HIV.

This chain joins TRBV10-1 and TRBJ1-5; no definite D call. V dropped 10 bases and J dropped 0 bases, with 13 bases sitting between them. This CDR3 spans 14 amino acids. Per germline, CDR1 WNHNN and CDR2 SYGVQD (reference sequence). CDR3 DNA sequence: TGCGCCATCCTCTCCCCGGGTAGCAATCAGCCCCAGCATTTT. It translates to CAILSPGSNQPQHF.

The J gene is TRBJ2-7, the V gene TRBV7-9; 11 nucleotides align to TRBD2. From germline, CDR1 is SEHNR and CDR2 FQNEAQ (reference sequence). The CDR3 loop spans 14 amino acids. After removal of 4 bases from V and 4 bases from J, the junction contained 3 bases not matched to a gene. The CDR3 nucleotides are TGTGCCAGCAGCTCTGGGACTAGCGGATACGAGCAGTACTTC. Encoded protein: CASSSGTSGYEQYF.

On this clone: This same CDR3 is encoded by further DNA sequences in the sample. J is TRBJ2-2 and V is TRBV7-9; no reliable D call. The CDR3 has 14 amino acids. The germline V gene has CDR1 SEHNR and CDR2 FQNEAQ (reference sequence). Trimming stripped 1 base from V and 5 bases from J, with 8 bases between. In DNA, the CDR3 is TGTGCCAGCAGCTTAGAAACGACTACCGGGGAGCTGTTTTTT. It specifies CASSLETTTGELFF.

The chain recombines TRBV19 with TRBJ1-2; the D gene is possibly TRBD1 (5 bases). Germline V lookup: CDR1 LNHDA, CDR2 SQIVND (reference sequence). Trimming removed 1 base from V and 3 bases from J, with 9 bases in between. The CDR3 spans 14 residues. CDR3 coding DNA: TGTGCCAGTAGTATAGTAGGGGTTTACTATGGCTACACCTTC. Amino acids: CASSIVGVYYGYTF.

The chain has TRBV11-2 and TRBJ2-3, with unresolved D. The germline V and J ends were trimmed by 1 base and 5 bases, with 1 base remaining between them. Germline CDR1 reads SGHAT; CDR2 reads FQNNGV. The CDR3 runs 11 residues. The CDR3 nucleotides read TGTGCCAGCAGCTTAGGAGATACGCAGTATTTT. Protein: CASSLGDTQYF.